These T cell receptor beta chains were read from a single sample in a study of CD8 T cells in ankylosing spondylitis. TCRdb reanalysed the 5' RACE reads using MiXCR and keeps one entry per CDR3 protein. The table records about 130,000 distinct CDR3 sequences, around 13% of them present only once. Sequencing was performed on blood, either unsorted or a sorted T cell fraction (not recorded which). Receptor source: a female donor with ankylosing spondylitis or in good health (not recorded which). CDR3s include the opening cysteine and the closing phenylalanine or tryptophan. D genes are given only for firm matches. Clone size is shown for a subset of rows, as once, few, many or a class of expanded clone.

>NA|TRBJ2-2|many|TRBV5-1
CASSLTGTANTGELFF
TGCGCCAGCAGCTTGACAGGAACAGCGAACACCGGGGAGCTGTTTTTT
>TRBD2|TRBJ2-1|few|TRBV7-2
CASSPRGTSGVNEQFF
TGTGCCAGCAGCCCGAGGGGGACTAGCGGGGTCAATGAGCAGTTCTTC
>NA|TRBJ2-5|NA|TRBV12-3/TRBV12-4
CASSGGQIPDRGETQYF
TGTGCCAGCAGTGGGGGGCAGATCCCCGACCGAGGAGAGACCCAGTACTTC
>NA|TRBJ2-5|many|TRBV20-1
CSARDGSRMSETQYF
TGCAGTGCTAGAGATGGGAGCAGGATGAGTGAGACCCAGTACTTC
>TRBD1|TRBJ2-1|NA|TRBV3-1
CATSQDRATGLSYNEQFF
TGTGCCACCAGCCAAGATCGGGCGACAGGGCTCTCCTACAATGAGCAGTTCTTC
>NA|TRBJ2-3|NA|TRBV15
CTTSRDLLGRDTQYF
TGTACCACCAGCAGAGATCTACTAGGGCGAGATACGCAGTATTTT
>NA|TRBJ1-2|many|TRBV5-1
CASSSGRWDTNLYGYTF
TGCGCCAGCAGCTCGGGGCGCTGGGACACCAATCTCTATGGCTACACCTTC
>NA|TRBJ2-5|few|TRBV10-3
CAISGGSETQYF
TGTGCCATCAGCGGGGGCAGTGAGACCCAGTACTTC
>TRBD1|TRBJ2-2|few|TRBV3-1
CASSPGTGGTGELFF
TGTGCCAGCAGCCCCGGGACAGGAGGGACCGGGGAGCTGTTTTTT
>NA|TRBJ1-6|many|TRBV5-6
CASSLNRDTRNSPLHF
TGTGCCAGCAGCTTGAACAGGGATACGAGAAATTCACCCCTCCACTTT
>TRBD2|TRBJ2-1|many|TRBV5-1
CASVSLAGGSDEQFF
TGCGCCAGCGTCTCACTAGCGGGAGGGTCAGATGAGCAGTTCTTC
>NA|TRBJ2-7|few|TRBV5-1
CASSLVGGLTYEQYF
TGCGCCAGCAGCTTGGTTGGGGGGTTGACCTACGAGCAGTACTTC
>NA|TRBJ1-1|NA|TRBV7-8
CASSPQGRLLNTEAFF
TGTGCCAGCAGCCCCCAAGGGAGGCTATTGAACACTGAAGCTTTCTTT
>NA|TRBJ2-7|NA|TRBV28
CASSLSGSLYEQYF
TGTGCCAGCAGTTTATCCGGGAGCCTCTACGAGCAGTACTTC
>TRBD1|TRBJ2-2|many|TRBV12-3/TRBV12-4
CAGQGYNTGELFF
TGTGCCGGACAGGGATATAACACCGGGGAGCTGTTTTTT
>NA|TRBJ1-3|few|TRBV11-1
CASSLGGTNLFLSGNTIYF
TGTGCCAGCAGCTTAGGCGGGACAAACCTTTTCCTCTCTGGAAACACCATATATTTT
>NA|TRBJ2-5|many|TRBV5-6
CASSFLWDPLQETQYF
TGTGCCAGCAGCTTCTTGTGGGACCCATTACAAGAGACCCAGTACTTC
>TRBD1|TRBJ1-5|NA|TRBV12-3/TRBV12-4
CASSWTGDQSQHF
TGTGCCAGCAGTTGGACAGGAGATCAGTCCCAGCATTTT
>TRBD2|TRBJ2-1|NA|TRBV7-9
CASSTSGGAYEQFF
TGTGCCAGCAGTACTAGCGGGGGGGCCTATGAGCAGTTCTTC
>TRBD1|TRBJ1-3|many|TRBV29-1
CSVARDSIYSGNTIYF
TGCAGCGTTGCCAGGGACAGTATATACTCTGGAAACACCATATATTTT
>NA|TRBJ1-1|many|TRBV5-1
CASSLAKAGVSEAFF
TGCGCCAGCAGCTTGGCCAAGGCAGGTGTTTCTGAAGCTTTCTTT
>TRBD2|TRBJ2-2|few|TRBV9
CASSVVGLADTGELFF
TGTGCCAGCAGCGTAGTGGGACTAGCAGACACCGGGGAGCTGTTTTTT
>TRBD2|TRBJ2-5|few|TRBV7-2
CASSSSGGWETQYF
TGTGCCAGCAGCTCGAGCGGGGGGTGGGAGACCCAGTACTTC
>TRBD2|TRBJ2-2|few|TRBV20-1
CSARRRAGDNTGELFF
TGCAGTGCTAGAAGAAGAGCGGGAGACAACACCGGGGAGCTGTTTTTT